This T cell receptor (beta chain) was recovered during a study of blood T cell repertoires in COVID-19. Across the study: Acute and convalescent COVID-19 samples came from the United States, Italy and Spain. PBMCs, B-cell-depleted T cells, or T cells were the source of the cDNA or gDNA that made up the material.

Authors' data handling: Counts of nucleated cells, estimated from reference gene primer amplification, were obtained. Here immunoSEQ multiplex PCR was the method, and the copy in TCRdb shows in-frame clones only, minus some. The V and J calls and clone size are taken from that table; D and trimming were inferred from the DNA. The sample comprises more than 90,000 clones, approximately 82% of which are singletons, and roughly 4.1% rests with the top ten. Trimming cost V 5 bases and J 1 base, with 8 bases left between them. Germline V lookup: CDR1 SQVTM, CDR2 ANQGSEA. The CDR3 contains 12 residues. The specimen was peripheral blood. The V call is TRBV29-1, the J call TRBJ1-1; D unresolved. The source of this sequence is a man in his fifties or sixties with acute or convalescent COVID-19. CDR3 region: CSVTDWNTEAFF. CDR3 nucleotide sequence: TGCAGCGTTACCGACTGGAACACTGAAGCTTTCTTT.